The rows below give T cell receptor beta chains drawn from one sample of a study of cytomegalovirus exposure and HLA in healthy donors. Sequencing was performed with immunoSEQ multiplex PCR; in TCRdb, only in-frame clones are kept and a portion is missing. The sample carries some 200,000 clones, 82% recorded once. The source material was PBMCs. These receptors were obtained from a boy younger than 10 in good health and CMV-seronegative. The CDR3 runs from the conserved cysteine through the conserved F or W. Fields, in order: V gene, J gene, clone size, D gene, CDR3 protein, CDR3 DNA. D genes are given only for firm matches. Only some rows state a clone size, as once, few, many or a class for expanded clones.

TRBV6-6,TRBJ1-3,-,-,CASSLNGGNGNTIYF,TGTGCCAGCAGTCTCAACGGGGGGAACGGAAACACCATATATTTT
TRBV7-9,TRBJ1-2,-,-,CASSLTARDYGYTF,TGTGCCAGCAGCTTAACTGCCAGGGACTATGGCTACACCTTC
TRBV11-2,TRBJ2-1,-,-,CASRLGAGQNEQFF,TGTGCCAGCCGCTTGGGGGCAGGGCAAAATGAGCAGTTCTTC
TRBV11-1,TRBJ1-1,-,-,CASSSEGTEAFF,TGTGCCAGCAGCTCCGAGGGCACTGAAGCTTTCTTT
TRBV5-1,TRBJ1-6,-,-,CASSLARGNGSPLHF,TGCGCCAGCAGCTTGGCCCGGGGAAATGGTTCACCCCTCCACTTT
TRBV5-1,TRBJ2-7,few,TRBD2,CASSLRPSGGYEQYF,TGCGCCAGCAGCTTGAGGCCTAGCGGGGGCTACGAGCAGTACTTC
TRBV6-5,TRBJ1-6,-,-,CASSLAGRVDSPLHF,TGTGCCAGCAGCCTCGCTGGCAGGGTAGATTCACCCCTCCACTTT
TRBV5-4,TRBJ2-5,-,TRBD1,CASSLGQGQETQYF,TGTGCCAGCAGCTTGGGACAGGGTCAAGAGACCCAGTACTTC
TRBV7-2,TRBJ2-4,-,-,CASSLTRQNIQYF,TGTGCCAGCAGCTTAACGCGTCAAAACATTCAGTACTTC
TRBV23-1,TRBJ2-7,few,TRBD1,CASRAPGTGPYEQYF,TGCGCCAGCAGGGCACCCGGGACAGGGCCCTACGAGCAGTACTTC
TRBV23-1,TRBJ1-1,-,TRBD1,CASSQSGRGQNTEAFF,TGCGCCAGCAGCCAGTCGGGCAGGGGGCAGAACACTGAAGCTTTCTTT
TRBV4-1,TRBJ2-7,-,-,CASRQMFSRSWEQYF,TGCGCCAGCCGTCAAATGTTCTCCCGGAGCTGGGAGCAGTACTTC
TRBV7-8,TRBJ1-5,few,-,CASSNGGAGSQPQHF,TGTGCCAGCAGCAATGGGGGCGCCGGCTCTCAGCCCCAGCATTTT
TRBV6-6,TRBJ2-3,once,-,CASSAWGPDTDTQYF,TGTGCCAGCAGCGCGTGGGGGCCAGACACAGATACGCAGTATTTT
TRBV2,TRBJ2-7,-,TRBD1,CATSRGQGTHEQYF,TGTGCCACTTCCCGAGGACAGGGAACCCACGAGCAGTACTTC
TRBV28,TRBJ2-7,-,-,CASSLWTGTLYEQYF,TGTGCCAGCAGTTTATGGACCGGGACACTCTACGAGCAGTACTTC
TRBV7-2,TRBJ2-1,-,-,CASSLVGWENEQFF,TGTGCCAGCAGCTTAGTGGGTTGGGAGAATGAGCAGTTCTTC
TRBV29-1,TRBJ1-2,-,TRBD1,CSGGTGNYGYTF,TGCAGCGGGGGGACAGGGAACTATGGCTACACCTTC
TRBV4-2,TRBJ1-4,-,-,CASSQDTQGQRGEKLFF,TGTGCCAGCAGCCAAGATACTCAAGGCCAACGAGGAGAAAAACTGTTTTTT
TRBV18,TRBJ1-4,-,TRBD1,CASSPRTGEKLFF,TGTGCCAGCTCACCACGGACAGGGGAAAAACTGTTTTTT
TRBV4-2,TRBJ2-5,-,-,CASSQEGSGESETQYF,TGTGCCAGCAGCCAAGAGGGATCAGGGGAATCAGAGACCCAGTACTTC
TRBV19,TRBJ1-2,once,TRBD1,CASSIEETGGRYGYTF,TGTGCCAGTAGTATAGAGGAGACAGGGGGTCGGTATGGCTACACCTTC
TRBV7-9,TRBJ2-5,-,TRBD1,CASSARQGPLETQYF,TGTGCCAGCAGCGCCCGACAGGGGCCCTTGGAGACCCAGTACTTC
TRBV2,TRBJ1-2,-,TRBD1,CASSPRGRSGYTF,TGTGCCAGCAGTCCCAGGGGGCGCAGTGGCTACACCTTC
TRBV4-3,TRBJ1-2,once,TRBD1,CASSQEQGANYGYTF,TGCGCCAGCAGCCAAGAACAGGGGGCGAACTATGGCTACACCTTC
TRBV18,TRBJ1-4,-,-,CASSPGGGEKLFF,TGTGCCAGCTCACCAGGGGGAGGTGAAAAACTGTTTTTT
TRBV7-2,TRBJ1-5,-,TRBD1,CASSPQTGNQPQHF,TGTGCCAGCAGCCCCCAGACAGGGAATCAGCCCCAGCATTTT
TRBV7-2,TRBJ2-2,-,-,CASSTRGRRSGTGELFF,TGTGCCAGCAGCACCCGAGGTCGGAGGAGTGGTACCGGGGAGCTGTTTTTT
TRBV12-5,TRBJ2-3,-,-,CASGSLPSRVKADTQYF,TGTGCTAGTGGTTCCCTCCCCTCCAGGGTAAAAGCAGATACGCAGTATTTT
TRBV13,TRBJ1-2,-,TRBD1,CASSLGDRENYGYTF,TGTGCCAGCAGCTTAGGGGACAGGGAAAACTATGGCTACACCTTC
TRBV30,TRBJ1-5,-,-,CAWSVTGNQPQHF,TGTGCCTGGAGTGTCACAGGTAACCAGCCCCAGCATTTT
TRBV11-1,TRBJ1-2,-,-,CASSSLSNYGYTF,TGTGCCAGCAGCTCGTTATCTAACTATGGCTACACCTTC
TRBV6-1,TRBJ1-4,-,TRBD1,CASIDRVVEKLFF,TGTGCCAGCATCGACAGGGTGGTTGAAAAACTGTTTTTT
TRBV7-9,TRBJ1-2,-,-,CSSSLSGEGYTF,TGTTCCAGCAGCTTAAGCGGGGAGGGCTACACCTTC
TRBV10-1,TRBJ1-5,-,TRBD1,CASGGQGTERGQPQHF,TGCGCCAGCGGAGGACAGGGAACGGAACGAGGTCAGCCCCAGCATTTT
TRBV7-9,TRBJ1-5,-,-,CASRQTTALEREPQHF,TGTGCCAGCAGACAAACGACGGCGTTGGAGAGGGAGCCCCAGCATTTT
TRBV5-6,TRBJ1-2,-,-,CASSLGTVPGYTF,TGTGCCAGCAGCTTGGGGACAGTGCCCGGCTACACCTTC
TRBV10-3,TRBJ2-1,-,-,CAISPGLVSYNEQFF,TGTGCCATCAGTCCGGGACTCGTCTCCTACAATGAGCAGTTCTTC
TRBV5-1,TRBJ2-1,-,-,CASSAGQFNEQFF,TGCGCCAGCAGCGCAGGACAGTTCAATGAGCAGTTCTTC
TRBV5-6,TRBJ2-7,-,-,CASSLSGLGNYEQYF,TGTGCCAGCAGCTTATCAGGGTTAGGTAACTACGAGCAGTACTTC
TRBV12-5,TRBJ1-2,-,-,CASGIEGGGDGYTF,TGTGCTAGTGGTATCGAGGGGGGGGGTGATGGCTACACCTTC
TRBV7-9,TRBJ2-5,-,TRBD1,CASSFNRGREETQYF,TGTGCCAGCAGCTTTAACAGGGGAAGAGAAGAGACCCAGTACTTC
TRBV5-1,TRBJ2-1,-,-,CASSLAGWNGASNEQFF,TGCGCCAGCAGCTTGGCCGGGTGGAATGGGGCAAGCAATGAGCAGTTCTTC